This is a list of T cell receptor beta chains from one sample in a study of blood T cell repertoires in COVID-19. The repertoire was sequenced with immunoSEQ multiplex PCR; TCRdb's copy has only in-frame clones and lacks some. The repertoire holds just under 350,000 clones, more than 70% seen once, with around 6.6% in the top ten. Sequences were obtained from peripheral blood. The receptor set was obtained from a woman in her seventies with COVID-19, enrolled during active disease. The CDR3 runs from the conserved cysteine through the conserved F or W. Fields, in order: J gene, D gene, V gene, clone size, CDR3 protein, CDR3 DNA. The D gene is left open where the match is weak. Rows give clone size only sometimes, using once, few, many, or a class for an expanded clone.

TRBJ2-5	TRBD1	TRBV2	once	CASSEGTGTETQYF	TGTGCCAGCAGTGAAGGGACAGGGACAGAGACCCAGTACTTC
TRBJ1-5	TRBD1	TRBV7-2	-	CASSSRTGSGQPQHF	TGTGCCAGCAGCTCCAGGACAGGGTCGGGCCAGCCCCAGCATTTT
TRBJ1-2	TRBD1	TRBV11-2	-	CASSRTGTGPVRGYTF	TGTGCCAGCAGCCGCACCGGGACAGGGCCGGTGAGGGGCTACACCTTC
TRBJ1-2	-	TRBV2	-	CASSQDSRDGYTF	TGTGCCAGCAGCCAGGACAGCCGGGATGGCTACACCTTC
TRBJ1-2	TRBD1	TRBV30	-	CAWSVQGGQGNYGYTF	TGTGCCTGGAGTGTACAGGGAGGACAGGGTAACTATGGCTACACCTTC
TRBJ1-5	-	TRBV5-1	once	CASSLEGGGNQPQHF	TGCGCCAGCAGCTTGGAAGGAGGGGGCAATCAGCCCCAGCATTTT
TRBJ1-4	TRBD1	TRBV27	-	CASRSGPTGGALTNEKLFF	TGTGCCAGCAGATCGGGGCCGACAGGGGGCGCATTAACTAATGAAAAACTGTTTTTT
TRBJ1-4	-	TRBV14	-	CASTSGLGEKLFF	TGTGCCAGCACTTCGGGGTTAGGTGAAAAACTGTTTTTT
TRBJ2-3	-	TRBV30	-	CAWSVGGGGTDTQYF	TGTGCCTGGAGTGTAGGCGGGGGCGGCACAGATACGCAGTATTTT
TRBJ2-1	TRBD2	TRBV12-5	-	CASGSAGGRYNEQFF	TGTGCTAGTGGTTCAGCGGGGGGGCGCTACAATGAGCAGTTCTTC
TRBJ1-5	-	TRBV4-1	once	CASSQPTKSNQPQHF	TGCGCCAGCAGCCAACCAACTAAAAGCAATCAGCCCCAGCATTTT
TRBJ1-5	TRBD1	TRBV19	-	CASKVGTGSNQPQHF	TGTGCCAGTAAGGTGGGGACAGGTAGCAATCAGCCCCAGCATTTT
TRBJ1-2	TRBD1	TRBV10-3	-	CAILRDREDSYGYTF	TGTGCCATTCTCCGGGACAGGGAGGATTCTTATGGCTACACCTTC
TRBJ1-1	TRBD1	TRBV2	-	CASRGTGGRNTEAFF	TGTGCCAGCAGAGGGACAGGGGGCAGGAACACTGAAGCTTTCTTT
TRBJ1-5	-	TRBV6-5	once	CASTGQGGQPQHF	TGTGCCAGCACAGGCCAGGGAGGTCAGCCCCAGCATTTT
TRBJ2-7	-	TRBV11-2	-	CASSLRRGLENEQYF	TGTGCCAGCAGCCTACGTCGTGGGCTTGAGAACGAGCAGTACTTC
TRBJ2-7	TRBD2	TRBV5-1	-	CASSPGLGEQYF	TGCGCCAGCAGCCCCGGACTAGGCGAGCAGTACTTC
TRBJ2-7	-	TRBV6-5	-	CASSYSGPGSEQYF	TGTGCCAGCAGTTACTCGGGCCCAGGGTCCGAGCAGTACTTC
TRBJ2-7	-	TRBV7-2	-	CASSSRTGHVFYEQYF	TGTGCCAGCAGCTCAAGGACGGGACACGTATTCTACGAGCAGTACTTC
TRBJ1-2	-	TRBV30	-	CAWSLQRSYGYTF	TGTGCCTGGAGTCTTCAGCGCTCCTATGGCTACACCTTC
TRBJ2-3	TRBD2	TRBV6-4	once	CASSDRGLATDTQYF	TGTGCCAGCAGTGACAGGGGACTAGCGACAGATACGCAGTATTTT
TRBJ1-3	-	TRBV9	-	CASSRERNTIYF	TGTGCCAGCAGCCGGGAACGAAACACCATATATTTT
TRBJ2-7	-	TRBV7-9	-	CASSSVSGGSYEQYF	TGTGCCAGCAGCTCCGTGTCAGGGGGGTCCTACGAGCAGTACTTC
TRBJ2-5	-	TRBV24-1	-	CATSDLKGRGLETQYF	TGTGCCACCAGTGATTTGAAAGGGCGGGGGCTGGAGACCCAGTACTTC
TRBJ1-2	TRBD1	TRBV5-1	-	CASSGTGTGGSNGYTF	TGCGCCAGCAGCGGTACCGGGACAGGGGGATCTAATGGCTACACCTTC
TRBJ2-4	-	TRBV19	-	CASKKGEGENIQYF	TGTGCCAGTAAAAAGGGGGAAGGGGAAAACATTCAGTACTTC
TRBJ2-3	TRBD1	TRBV6-5	-	CAGRTGFTDTQYF	TGTGCCGGTCGGACAGGGTTCACAGATACGCAGTATTTT
TRBJ1-3	-	TRBV10-3	-	CAIRRGDSGNTIYF	TGTGCCATCAGGAGAGGAGACTCTGGAAACACCATATATTTT
TRBJ1-2	TRBD1	TRBV7-9	-	CASSSAGTGHGYTF	TGTGCCAGCAGCTCGGCCGGGACAGGGCACGGCTACACCTTC
TRBJ1-5	TRBD1	TRBV3-1/TRBV3-2	-	CASSCSPGQGTYSNQPQHF	TGTGCCAGCAGCTGTTCTCCGGGACAGGGAACGTATAGCAATCAGCCCCAGCATTTT
TRBJ1-1	-	TRBV6-1	-	CASSEKRSRTEAFF	TGTGCCAGCAGTGAAAAACGGAGCCGCACTGAAGCTTTCTTT
TRBJ2-7	TRBD1	TRBV28	-	CASSLLGQSYEQYF	TGTGCCAGCAGTTTATTGGGACAGAGCTACGAGCAGTACTTC
TRBJ2-5	-	TRBV5-4	-	CASSLYQETQYF	TGTGCCAGCAGCCTGTACCAAGAGACCCAGTACTTC
TRBJ1-5	-	TRBV2	-	CASIMNRDNNQPQHF	TGTGCCAGCATCATGAACCGGGACAACAATCAGCCCCAGCATTTT
TRBJ2-1	TRBD2	TRBV2	-	CASIVTSGGYEQFF	TGTGCCAGCATTGTGACTAGCGGGGGTTACGAGCAGTTCTTC
TRBJ2-3	TRBD2	TRBV5-4	-	CASSLGLAASSTDTQYF	TGTGCCAGCAGCCTGGGACTAGCGGCCTCTTCCACAGATACGCAGTATTTT
TRBJ1-1	TRBD1	TRBV28	-	CASSLVDRGQAAFF	TGTGCCAGCAGTTTAGTCGACAGGGGGCAGGCAGCTTTCTTT
TRBJ2-1	TRBD1	TRBV6-6	-	CASRLDRGRHNEQFF	TGTGCCAGCAGACTGGACAGGGGGCGTCACAATGAGCAGTTCTTC
TRBJ2-4	-	TRBV19	-	CASSIEGSTTKNIQYF	TGTGCCAGTAGTATAGAGGGCAGCACGACCAAAAACATTCAGTACTTC
TRBJ2-5	-	TRBV7-6	once	CASSLAPLGGRDQYF	TGTGCCAGCAGCTTAGCCCCCTTGGGAGGCAGGGACCAGTACTTC
TRBJ2-7	-	TRBV18	few	CASSPLGLNEQYF	TGTGCCAGCTCGCCCCTTGGCCTGAACGAGCAGTACTTC
TRBJ2-1	TRBD1	TRBV5-1	-	CASSLGGTAYNEQFF	TGCGCCAGCAGCCTGGGTGGGACAGCATACAATGAGCAGTTCTTC
TRBJ2-2	-	TRBV15	-	CATSRALGGELFF	TGTGCCACCAGCAGAGCCCTAGGCGGGGAGCTGTTTTTT
TRBJ2-3	TRBD2	TRBV5-4	-	CASELAGDTDTQYF	TGTGCCAGCGAGCTAGCGGGGGACACAGATACGCAGTATTTT
TRBJ1-1	-	TRBV19	-	CASSSSKGWANTEAFF	TGTGCCAGTAGTTCTTCGAAGGGGTGGGCCAACACTGAAGCTTTCTTT
TRBJ1-5	TRBD1	TRBV19	-	CASSLGQGAQPQHF	TGTGCCAGTAGTCTTGGACAGGGGGCTCAGCCCCAGCATTTT